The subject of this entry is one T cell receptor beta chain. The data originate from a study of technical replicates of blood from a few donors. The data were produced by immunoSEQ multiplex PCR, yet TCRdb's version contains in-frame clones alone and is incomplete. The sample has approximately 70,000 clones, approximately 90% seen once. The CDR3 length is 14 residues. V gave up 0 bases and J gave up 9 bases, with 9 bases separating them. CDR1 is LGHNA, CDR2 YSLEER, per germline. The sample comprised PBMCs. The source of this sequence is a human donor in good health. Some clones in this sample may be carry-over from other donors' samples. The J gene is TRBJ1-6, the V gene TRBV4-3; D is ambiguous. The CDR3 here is CASSQEFTSSPLHF. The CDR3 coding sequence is TGCGCCAGCAGCCAAGAGTTCACGAGTTCACCCCTCCACTTT.